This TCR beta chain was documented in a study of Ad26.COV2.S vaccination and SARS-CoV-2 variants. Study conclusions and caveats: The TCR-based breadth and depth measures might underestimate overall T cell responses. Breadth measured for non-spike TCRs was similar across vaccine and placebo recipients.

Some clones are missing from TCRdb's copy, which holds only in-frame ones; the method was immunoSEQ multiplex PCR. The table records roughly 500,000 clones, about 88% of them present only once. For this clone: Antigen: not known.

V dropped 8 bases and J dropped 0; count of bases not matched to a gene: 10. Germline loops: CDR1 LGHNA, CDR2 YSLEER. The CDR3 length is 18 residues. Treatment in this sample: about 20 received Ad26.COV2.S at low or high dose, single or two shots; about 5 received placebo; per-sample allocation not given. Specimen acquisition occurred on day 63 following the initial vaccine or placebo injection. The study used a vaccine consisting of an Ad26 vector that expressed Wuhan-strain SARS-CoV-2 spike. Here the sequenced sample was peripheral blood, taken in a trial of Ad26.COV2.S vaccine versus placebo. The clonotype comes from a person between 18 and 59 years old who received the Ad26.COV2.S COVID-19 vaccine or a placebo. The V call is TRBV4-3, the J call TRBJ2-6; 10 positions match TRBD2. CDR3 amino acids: CASGRLAGGSSGANVLTF. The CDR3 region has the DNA TGCGCCAGCGGAAGATTAGCGGGGGGTAGCTCTGGGGCCAACGTCCTGACTTTC.